The rows below give T cell receptor beta chains drawn from one sample of a study of cytomegalovirus exposure and HLA in healthy donors. The protocol was immunoSEQ multiplex PCR, while the TCRdb copy is restricted to in-frame clones and leaves out a portion. The sample holds some 120,000 clones; 80% are singletons and the top ten take about 3.3%. What was sequenced was PBMCs. These receptors came from a male donor in good health and CMV-seronegative. The CDR3 runs from the conserved cysteine through the conserved F or W. The order of the fields is D gene, J gene, V gene, clone size, CDR3 protein, CDR3 DNA. The D gene is left open where the match is weak. Only part of the rows carry a size: once, few, many, or a class if the clone is expanded.

>NA|TRBJ2-7|TRBV25-1|NA
CASSEATGNEQYF
TGTGCCAGCAGTGAAGCAACGGGAAACGAGCAGTACTTC
>NA|TRBJ2-7|TRBV7-2|once
CASSLLGYEQYF
TGTGCCAGCAGCTTACTCGGCTACGAGCAGTACTTC
>NA|TRBJ1-5|TRBV6-6|NA
CASRDSRSNQPQHF
TGTGCCAGCAGGGACAGTAGGAGCAATCAGCCCCAGCATTTT
>TRBD2|TRBJ2-4|TRBV19|NA
CASSITLAGAKNSQYF
TGTGCCAGTAGTATTACCCTAGCGGGAGCCAAAAACAGTCAGTACTTC
>NA|TRBJ1-2|TRBV29-1|NA
CSVGGEVANGYTF
TGCAGCGTAGGGGGTGAGGTAGCGAATGGCTACACCTTC
>NA|TRBJ2-1|TRBV10-1|NA
CASSSSANEQFF
TGCGCCAGCAGTTCTAGCGCCAATGAGCAGTTCTTC
>NA|TRBJ1-2|TRBV6-5|NA
CASSASYGYTF
TGTGCCAGCAGTGCCAGCTATGGCTACACCTTC
>NA|TRBJ2-3|TRBV19|NA
CASSTSGDGTDTQYF
TGTGCCAGTAGTACCTCAGGGGATGGCACAGATACGCAGTATTTT
>TRBD2|TRBJ2-6|TRBV29-1|NA
CSVEDRQGLAGANGLTF
TGCAGCGTAGAGGATCGACAGGGACTAGCTGGGGCCAACGGCCTGACTTTC
>TRBD1|TRBJ2-7|TRBV7-9|NA
CASSPGQGAYEQYF
TGTGCCAGCAGCCCGGGACAGGGGGCCTACGAGCAGTACTTC
>NA|TRBJ2-7|TRBV19|NA
CASSIDVGGPYEQYF
TGTGCCAGTAGTATAGATGTAGGAGGTCCCTACGAGCAGTACTTC
>TRBD1|TRBJ1-5|TRBV28|NA
CASSRGPQPQHF
TGTGCCAGCAGTAGGGGGCCTCAGCCCCAGCATTTT
>NA|TRBJ1-1|TRBV7-2|NA
CASSPSEGGEDTEAFF
TGTGCCAGCAGCCCCTCGGAGGGGGGGGAGGACACTGAAGCTTTCTTT
>NA|TRBJ2-6|TRBV4-1|once
CASSQDGGAGANVLTF
TGCGCCAGCAGCCAAGATGGAGGAGCCGGGGCCAACGTCCTGACTTTC
>TRBD1|TRBJ2-3|TRBV27|few
CASSFGAGGTDTQYF
TGTGCCAGCAGTTTTGGGGCAGGGGGAACAGATACGCAGTATTTT
>TRBD1|TRBJ1-2|TRBV7-9|NA
CASSLGRRGLGYTF
TGTGCCAGCAGCTTAGGACGTAGGGGGCTTGGCTACACCTTC
>TRBD2|TRBJ2-3|TRBV10-3|NA
CATTFTSERDTQYF
TGTGCCACCACCTTTACTAGCGAGAGAGATACGCAGTATTTT
>NA|TRBJ2-7|TRBV2|NA
CASRDPGGGGPYEQYF
TGTGCCAGCAGAGACCCAGGAGGGGGGGGGCCCTACGAGCAGTACTTC
>TRBD1|TRBJ2-1|TRBV5-1|once
CASSSGDRAPSDEQFF
TGCGCCAGCAGCTCTGGGGACAGGGCCCCATCCGATGAGCAGTTCTTC
>NA|TRBJ1-5|TRBV9|NA
CASSVGQTNQPQHF
TGTGCCAGCAGCGTGGGGCAGACCAATCAGCCCCAGCATTTT
>TRBD2|TRBJ2-5|TRBV18|NA
CASSPLRGAQETQYF
TGTGCCAGCTCACCCTTGCGGGGGGCCCAAGAGACCCAGTACTTC
>TRBD2|TRBJ2-3|TRBV5-1|NA
CASSLAGRGDTQYF
TGCGCCAGCAGCCTAGCGGGGCGAGGAGATACGCAGTATTTT
>NA|TRBJ2-7|TRBV6-6|NA
CASKQSDYEQYF
TGTGCCAGCAAGCAGAGCGACTACGAGCAGTACTTC
>NA|TRBJ1-6|TRBV5-1|few
CASSLDRLNSPLHF
TGCGCCAGCAGCTTAGACAGGCTTAATTCACCCCTCCACTTT
>TRBD1|TRBJ2-2|TRBV7-3|NA
CASSTQGANTGELFF
TGTGCCAGCAGCACACAGGGGGCGAACACCGGGGAGCTGTTTTTT
>NA|TRBJ2-3|TRBV9|NA
CASSVGPAEYTDTQYF
TGTGCCAGCAGCGTAGGTCCAGCGGAGTACACAGATACGCAGTATTTT
>TRBD1|TRBJ2-1|TRBV19|NA
CASSIINRGGGEQFF
TGTGCCAGTAGTATAATAAACAGGGGTGGGGGTGAGCAGTTCTTC
>TRBD1|TRBJ1-6|TRBV11-2|few
CASSSRGWLTGRSPLHF
TGTGCCAGCAGCTCCCGAGGATGGTTGACAGGGAGATCACCCCTCCACTTT
>TRBD2|TRBJ2-3|TRBV27|NA
CASSLPGLAGPRSTDTQYF
TGTGCCAGCAGTTTACCGGGACTAGCGGGGCCGAGGAGCACAGATACGCAGTATTTT
>NA|TRBJ1-1|TRBV5-6|NA
CASSLTVNTEAFF
TGTGCCAGCAGCTTGACAGTGAACACTGAAGCTTTCTTT
>NA|TRBJ2-3|TRBV7-9|NA
CASRAGYRKRSTDTQYF
TGTGCCAGCCGCGCCGGGTATCGGAAGAGGAGCACAGATACGCAGTATTTT
>NA|TRBJ1-1|TRBV18|NA
CASSPRQENTEAFF
TGTGCCAGCTCACCTAGACAGGAGAACACTGAAGCTTTCTTT
>NA|TRBJ2-7|TRBV7-8|NA
CASGNAGGEQYF
TGTGCCAGCGGGAACGCTGGGGGGGAGCAGTACTTC
>TRBD1|TRBJ2-7|TRBV5-1|few
CASSLTGQGPYEQYF
TGCGCCAGCAGCTTGACCGGACAGGGCCCCTACGAGCAGTACTTC
>NA|TRBJ2-7|TRBV28|NA
CASSLLGGQSYEQYF
TGTGCCAGCAGTTTACTGGGGGGGCAAAGCTACGAGCAGTACTTC
>TRBD1|TRBJ1-5|TRBV18|once
CASSVLDRGNQPQHF
TGTGCCAGCTCAGTACTGGACAGGGGGAATCAGCCCCAGCATTTT
>NA|TRBJ2-5|TRBV28|NA
CASSLPGRGGETQYF
TGTGCCAGCTCCCTGCCTGGCAGGGGTGGGGAGACCCAGTACTTC
>NA|TRBJ2-7|TRBV7-3|NA
CASSRGLASEQYF
TGTGCCAGCAGCCGGGGGTTGGCGAGCGAGCAGTACTTC
>TRBD1|TRBJ2-1|TRBV7-2|NA
CASSLDRSPYNEQFF
TGTGCCAGCAGCCTGGACAGGTCACCCTACAATGAGCAGTTCTTC
>TRBD1|TRBJ2-3|TRBV7-2|NA
CASSLRQGDTDTQYF
TGTGCCAGCAGCTTACGACAGGGGGACACAGATACGCAGTATTTT
>NA|TRBJ2-2|TRBV28|once
CASSQTGANTGELFF
TGTGCCAGCAGCCAGACAGGAGCGAACACCGGGGAGCTGTTTTTT
>TRBD2|TRBJ2-7|TRBV6-5|NA
CASTLRAGIPYEQYF
TGTGCCAGCACTTTACGAGCGGGAATTCCCTACGAGCAGTACTTC
>NA|TRBJ1-1|TRBV6-5|few
CASSYPEGGEAFF
TGTGCCAGCAGTTACCCCGAAGGGGGTGAAGCTTTCTTT
>NA|TRBJ2-3|TRBV4-1|NA
CASSQAQGSTDTQYF
TGCGCCAGCAGCCAAGCTCAGGGTAGCACAGATACGCAGTATTTT
>NA|TRBJ2-1|TRBV6-5|few
CASSYEGVTYNEQFF
TGTGCCAGCAGTTACGAGGGAGTGACCTACAATGAGCAGTTCTTC
>NA|TRBJ1-1|TRBV15|NA
CATSRDRSTEAFF
TGTGCCACCAGCAGAGATCGGAGTACTGAAGCTTTCTTT
>TRBD2|TRBJ2-6|TRBV7-9|NA
CASSLRGAGAGANGLTF
TGTGCCAGCAGCTTGCGGGGGGCAGGTGCTGGGGCCAACGGCCTGACTTTC
>TRBD1|TRBJ2-4|TRBV7-9|NA
CASSHTRRAGGKSIQYF
TGTGCCAGCAGCCATACCCGCCGGGCAGGGGGAAAAAGCATTCAGTACTTC
>TRBD1|TRBJ2-1|TRBV29-1|NA
CSVRTGGMSYNEQFF
TGCAGCGTTAGGACAGGGGGGATGTCCTACAATGAGCAGTTCTTC
>TRBD2|TRBJ2-2|TRBV4-1|NA
CASSQEGGFGTGELFF
TGCGCCAGCAGCCAAGAGGGAGGGTTTGGCACCGGGGAGCTGTTTTTT
>TRBD1|TRBJ1-1|TRBV7-9|NA
CASRPVRQGARNTEAFF
TGTGCCAGCAGGCCCGTGCGACAGGGGGCGCGGAACACTGAAGCTTTCTTT
>NA|TRBJ1-4|TRBV28|few
CASSRTPTNEKLFF
TGTGCCAGCAGTCGTACACCAACTAATGAAAAACTGTTTTTT
>NA|TRBJ1-1|TRBV5-4|NA
CASSVPGPPMNTEAFF
TGTGCCAGCAGCGTACCGGGTCCCCCTATGAACACTGAAGCTTTCTTT
>NA|TRBJ2-5|TRBV18|NA
CASSLRTDTQGETQYF
TGTGCCAGCTCATTACGGACCGATACCCAGGGAGAGACCCAGTACTTC
>NA|TRBJ1-1|TRBV29-1|NA
CSADKGEGAEAFF
TGCAGCGCTGACAAGGGGGAAGGGGCTGAAGCTTTCTTT
>NA|TRBJ2-6|TRBV15|NA
CATSSDQGSGANGLTF
TGTGCCACCAGCAGCGATCAGGGTTCTGGGGCCAACGGCCTGACTTTC
>NA|TRBJ1-5|TRBV2|NA
CASTPGNQPQHF
TGTGCCAGCACTCCGGGGAATCAGCCCCAGCATTTT